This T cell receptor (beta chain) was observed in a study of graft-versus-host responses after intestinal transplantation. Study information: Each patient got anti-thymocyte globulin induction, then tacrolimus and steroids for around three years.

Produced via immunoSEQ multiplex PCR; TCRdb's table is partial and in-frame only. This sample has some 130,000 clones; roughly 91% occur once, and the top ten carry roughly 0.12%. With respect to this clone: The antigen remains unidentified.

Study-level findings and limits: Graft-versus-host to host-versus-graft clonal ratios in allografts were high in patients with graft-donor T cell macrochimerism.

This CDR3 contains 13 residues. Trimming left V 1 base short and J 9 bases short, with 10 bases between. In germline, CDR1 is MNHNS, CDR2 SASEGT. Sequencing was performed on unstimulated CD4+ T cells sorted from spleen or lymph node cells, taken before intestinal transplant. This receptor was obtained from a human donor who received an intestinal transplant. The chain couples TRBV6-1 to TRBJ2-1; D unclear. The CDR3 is CASSEVGGIEQFF. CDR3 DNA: TGTGCCAGCAGTGAAGTCGGTGGGATTGAGCAGTTCTTC.